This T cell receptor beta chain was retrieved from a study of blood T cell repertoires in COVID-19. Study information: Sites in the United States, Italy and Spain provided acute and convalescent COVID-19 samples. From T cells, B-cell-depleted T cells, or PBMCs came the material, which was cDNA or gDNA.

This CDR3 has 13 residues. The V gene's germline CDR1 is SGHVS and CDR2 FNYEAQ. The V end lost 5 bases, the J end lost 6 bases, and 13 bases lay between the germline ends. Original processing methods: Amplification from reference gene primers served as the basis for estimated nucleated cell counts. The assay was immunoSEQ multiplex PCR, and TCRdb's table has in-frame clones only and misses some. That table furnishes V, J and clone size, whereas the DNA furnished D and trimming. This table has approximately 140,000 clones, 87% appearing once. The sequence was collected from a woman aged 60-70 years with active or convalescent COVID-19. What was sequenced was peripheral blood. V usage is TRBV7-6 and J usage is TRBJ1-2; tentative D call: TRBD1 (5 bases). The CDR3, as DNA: TGTGCCAGCAGCCCTAGACAGTATGATGGCTACACCTTC. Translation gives CASSPRQYDGYTF.